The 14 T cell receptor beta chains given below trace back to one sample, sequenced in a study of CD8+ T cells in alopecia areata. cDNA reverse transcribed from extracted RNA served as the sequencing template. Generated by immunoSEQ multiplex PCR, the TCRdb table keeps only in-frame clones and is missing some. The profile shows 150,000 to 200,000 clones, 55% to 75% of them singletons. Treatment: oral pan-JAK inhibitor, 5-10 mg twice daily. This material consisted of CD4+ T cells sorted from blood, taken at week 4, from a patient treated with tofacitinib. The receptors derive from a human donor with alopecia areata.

The CDR3 sequence is CASSLGTDGTDTQYF. CDR3 DNA sequence: TGTGCCAGCAGCTTAGGTACAGATGGGACAGATACGCAGTATTTT. V gene TRBV7-9 combines with J gene TRBJ2-3; D not resolved. The CDR3 has 15 amino acids. The V gene's germline CDR1 is SEHNR and CDR2 FQNEAQ (reference sequence). V was cut by 1 base and J by 3 bases, with 11 bases left in between.

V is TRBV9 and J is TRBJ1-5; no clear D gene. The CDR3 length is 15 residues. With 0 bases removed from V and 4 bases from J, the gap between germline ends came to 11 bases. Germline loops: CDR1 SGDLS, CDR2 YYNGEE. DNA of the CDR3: TGTGCCAGCAGCGTAGCCGGGGTGAGGAATCAGCCCCAGCATTTT. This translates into CASSVAGVRNQPQHF.

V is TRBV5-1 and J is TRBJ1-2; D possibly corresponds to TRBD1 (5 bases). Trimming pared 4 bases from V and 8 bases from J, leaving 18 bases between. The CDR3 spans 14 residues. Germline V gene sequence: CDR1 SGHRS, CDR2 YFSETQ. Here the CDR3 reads CASSGGSFGSGYTF. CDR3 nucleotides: TGCGCCAGCAGCGGGGGATCATTTGGGTCCGGCTACACCTTC.

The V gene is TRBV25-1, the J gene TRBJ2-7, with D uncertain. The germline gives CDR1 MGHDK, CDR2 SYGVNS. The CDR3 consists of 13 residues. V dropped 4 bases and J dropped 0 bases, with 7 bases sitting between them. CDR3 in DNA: TGTGCCAGCAGTGCCCTGACCTCCTACGAGCAGTACTTC. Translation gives CASSALTSYEQYF.

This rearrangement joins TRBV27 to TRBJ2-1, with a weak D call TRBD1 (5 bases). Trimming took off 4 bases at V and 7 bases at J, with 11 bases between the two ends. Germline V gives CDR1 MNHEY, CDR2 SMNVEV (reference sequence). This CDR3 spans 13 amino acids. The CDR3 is CASSSFQGNEQFF. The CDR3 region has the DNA TGTGCCAGCAGTTCCTTTCAGGGTAATGAGCAGTTCTTC.

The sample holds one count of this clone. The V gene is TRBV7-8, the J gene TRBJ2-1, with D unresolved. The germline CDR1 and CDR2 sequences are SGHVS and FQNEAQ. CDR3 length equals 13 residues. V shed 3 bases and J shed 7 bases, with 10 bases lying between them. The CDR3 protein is CASSLGSWNEQFF. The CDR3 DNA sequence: TGTGCCAGCAGCTTGGGCTCCTGGAATGAGCAGTTCTTC.

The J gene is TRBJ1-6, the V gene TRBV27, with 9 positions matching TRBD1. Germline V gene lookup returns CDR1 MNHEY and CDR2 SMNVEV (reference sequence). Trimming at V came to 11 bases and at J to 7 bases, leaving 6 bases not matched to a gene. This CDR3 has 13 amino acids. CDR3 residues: CASRDRVNSPLHF. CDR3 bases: TGTGCCTCCCGGGACAGGGTGAATTCACCCCTCCACTTT.

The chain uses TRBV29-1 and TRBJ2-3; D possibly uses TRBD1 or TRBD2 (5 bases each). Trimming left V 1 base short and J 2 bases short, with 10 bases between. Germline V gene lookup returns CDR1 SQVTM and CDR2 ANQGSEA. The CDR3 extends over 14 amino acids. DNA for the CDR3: TGCAGCGTTGAAGCCGGGACCGCCACAGATACGCAGTATTTT. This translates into CSVEAGTATDTQYF.

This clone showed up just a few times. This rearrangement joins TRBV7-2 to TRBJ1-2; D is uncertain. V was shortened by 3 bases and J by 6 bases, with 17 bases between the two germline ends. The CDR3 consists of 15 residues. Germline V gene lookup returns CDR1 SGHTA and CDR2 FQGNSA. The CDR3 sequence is CASSFTTSDGHGYTF. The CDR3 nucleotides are TGTGCCAGCAGCTTTACGACATCGGATGGACATGGCTACACCTTC.

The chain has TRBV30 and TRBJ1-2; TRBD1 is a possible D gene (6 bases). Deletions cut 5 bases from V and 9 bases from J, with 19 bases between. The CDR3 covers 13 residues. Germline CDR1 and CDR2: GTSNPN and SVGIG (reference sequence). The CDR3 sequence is CAWGHGRGASYTF. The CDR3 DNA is TGTGCCTGGGGTCATGGCCGGGGGGCTAGCTACACCTTC.

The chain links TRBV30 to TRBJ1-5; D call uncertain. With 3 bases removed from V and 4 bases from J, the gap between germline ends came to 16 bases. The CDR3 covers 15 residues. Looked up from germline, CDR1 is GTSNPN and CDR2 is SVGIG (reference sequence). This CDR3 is CAWSTIDWGNQPQHF. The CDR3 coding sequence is TGTGCCTGGAGCACCATTGACTGGGGTAATCAGCCCCAGCATTTT.

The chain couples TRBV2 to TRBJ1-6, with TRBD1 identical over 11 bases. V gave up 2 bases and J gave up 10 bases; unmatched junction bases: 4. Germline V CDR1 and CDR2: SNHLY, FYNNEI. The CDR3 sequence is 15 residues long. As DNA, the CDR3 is TGTGCCAGCAGTGAATCCGGGACAGGGGGATCACCCCTCCACTTT. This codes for CASSESGTGGSPLHF.

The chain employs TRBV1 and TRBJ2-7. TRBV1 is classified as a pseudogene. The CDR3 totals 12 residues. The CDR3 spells CTSSQGCHEQYF. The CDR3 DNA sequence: TGCACCAGCAGCCAGGGGTGCCACGAGCAGTACTTC.

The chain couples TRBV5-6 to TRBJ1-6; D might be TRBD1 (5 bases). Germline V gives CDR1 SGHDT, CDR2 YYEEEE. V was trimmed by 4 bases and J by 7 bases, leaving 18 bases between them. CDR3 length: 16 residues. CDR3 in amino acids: CASSGDRGGLNSPLHF. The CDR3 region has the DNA TGTGCCAGCAGCGGAGACAGAGGAGGGTTGAATTCACCCCTCCACTTT.